This T cell receptor beta chain appears in the sequencing data of a study of cytomegalovirus exposure and HLA in healthy donors. Between the trimmed V and J ends, which lost 4 bases and 2 bases, there was a span of 13 bases. The CDR3 runs 14 residues. Germline V CDR1 and CDR2: SQVTM, ANQGSEA. On this clone: Its matching antigen is unknown.

General study findings and limits: Previous analysis showed most TCR beta V segments were productive about 87% or about 30% of the time. Fewer N-insertions (relative to the roughly 630-donor mean) were reportedly seen in an Asian-associated ancestry cluster in a later analysis. The authors later linked a missense DCLRE1C variant to TCR beta V- and J-gene trimming.

60 Vbeta and 13 Jbeta primers were used in PCR. Clones were sequenced by immunoSEQ multiplex PCR, and TCRdb holds only the in-frame ones, with some missing. Of about 220,000 clones listed, over 75% are singletons. This receptor was taken from a male donor in good health and CMV-seronegative. The sequencing input was PBMCs. The V and J genes are TRBV29-1 and TRBJ2-3; no firm D call. The CDR3 loop reads CSVGSEQLTDTQYF. The DNA of the CDR3 is TGCAGCGTTGGTTCCGAACAGCTCACAGATACGCAGTATTTT.